This T cell receptor beta chain stems from a study of blood T cells in healthy people across ages. Through a sample-barcoded 5' primer and a J-beta primer mix, a second PCR was run for roughly 7 to 11 cycles. TCRdb independently ran MiXCR on the 5' RACE reads; one entry per CDR3 protein. Seen here are 1,800,000 or so distinct CDR3 sequences, about two fifths observed once, and the top ten hold approximately 22%. Total RNA extraction produced at least 5 micrograms (per sample) for the study. General observations from the study: Estimated diversity, derived from one million T cells, was regarded as an underestimate. Unsorted PBMC material precluded a definitive naive versus antigen-experienced comparison. Observed TCR beta diversity per million T cells went down as age went up. This fall followed a roughly linear course with age.

The CDR3 is 16 amino acids. Germline-derived CDR1 and CDR2 are SGHRS and YFSETQ. The V end lost 0 bases, the J end lost 1 base, and 11 bases lay between the germline ends. This clonotype has at least ten counts. Its antigen is as yet unknown. This chain uses TRBV5-1 with TRBJ2-4; either TRBD1 or TRBD2 may fit D (5 bases each). The sample taken for sequencing was blood. This TCR derives from a human donor in good health. CDR3 sequence reads: CASSLGGTSAKNIQYF. Here the CDR3 DNA reads TGCGCCAGCAGCTTGGGAGGGACGTCGGCCAAAAACATTCAGTACTTC.